The present T cell receptor beta chain was sequenced within a study of cytomegalovirus exposure and HLA in healthy donors. The CDR3 extends over 15 amino acids. Germline loops: CDR1 PRHDT, CDR2 FYEKMQ (reference sequence). With 8 bases removed from V and 6 bases from J, the gap between germline ends came to 23 bases. Study findings and constraints: A likely sequencing artifact accounted for one observed cluster of highly shared sequence variants. Some public TCRs appeared in many individuals, while most sequences were rare. TCR beta V- and J-gene trimming was later associated with a missense DCLRE1C variant.

In the case of this clone: Its specificity is unknown.

PCR amplification relied on 60 Vbeta primers (plus 13 Jbeta primers). Only in-frame clones appear in the TCRdb table, and some are missing; sequencing was by immunoSEQ multiplex PCR. Of 180,000 or so clones in the sample, around 86% were seen once. Material: PBMCs. The chain couples TRBV13 to TRBJ2-7; D possibly corresponds to TRBD2 (5 bases). The source is a woman in her forties or fifties in good health and CMV-seropositive. CDR3 in DNA: TGTGCCAGCGTTCCCTCTGGTGGGAGTTCAGGCGAGCAGTACTTC. Amino acids: CASVPSGGSSGEQYF.